The 10 T cell receptor beta chains given below trace back to one sample, sequenced in a study of PD-1 blockade in classical Hodgkin lymphoma. Profiled with immunoSEQ multiplex PCR; TCRdb holds only in-frame clones, not every one. The repertoire holds 45,000 or so clones, with around 72% as singletons. Following autologous stem cell transplantation, relapse occurred in every patient, and exposure to brentuximab vedotin varied. The sequencing used peripheral blood mononuclear cells (PBMCs), collected at baseline. The receptors were gathered from a human donor with classical Hodgkin lymphoma.

This clone has more than one count but fewer than ten. V usage is TRBV19 and J usage is TRBJ1-2; D gene unclear. Germline CDR1 and CDR2: LNHDA and SQIVND (reference sequence). The CDR3 contains 12 residues. V dropped 3 bases and J dropped 6 bases, with 8 bases sitting between them. The CDR3 region has the DNA TGTGCCAGTAGTATTCTGGAGGATGGCTACACCTTC. Translation: CASSILEDGYTF.

This clone was found a few times. The rearrangement links TRBV5-4 to TRBJ1-4, with TRBD1 matching 9 bases. The V gene end was trimmed by 0 bases and the J gene end by 7 bases; junction bases not matched to a gene: 1. Germline V gene sequence: CDR1 SGHNT, CDR2 YYREEE (reference sequence). This CDR3 contains 14 residues. The CDR3 DNA is TGTGCCAGCAGCTTGGGGGGACAGGGTGAAAAACTGTTTTTT. Protein sequence: CASSLGGQGEKLFF.

The gene calls are TRBV5-4 and TRBJ2-7, with 8 nucleotides matching TRBD1. Germline V gene lookup returns CDR1 SGHNT and CDR2 YYREEE (reference sequence). The CDR3 is made up of 15 amino acids. The V gene end was trimmed by 2 bases and the J gene end by 3 bases; junction bases not matched to a gene: 7. The chain's CDR3 is CASSFVGQGIYEQYF. The CDR3 nucleotides read TGTGCCAGCAGCTTTGTAGGACAGGGTATCTACGAGCAGTACTTC.

The chain uses TRBV10-3 and TRBJ2-1, with TRBD1 identical over 11 bases. The trim removed 8 bases at V and 9 bases at J, leaving 3 bases unmatched. This CDR3 region has 12 residues. From germline, CDR1 is ENHRY and CDR2 SYGVKD. As DNA, the CDR3 is TGTGCCATCGGACAGGGGGCTGGTGAGCAGTTCTTC. It encodes CAIGQGAGEQFF.

V is TRBV2 and J is TRBJ2-5; 15 bases line up with TRBD2. The V gene end was trimmed by 7 bases and the J gene end by 8 bases; junction bases not matched to a gene: 8. The CDR3 loop spans 15 amino acids. Germline V gene sequence: CDR1 SNHLY, CDR2 FYNNEI. The CDR3 spells CASTGLAGGTETQYF. In DNA, the CDR3 is TGTGCCAGCACTGGACTAGCGGGAGGGACCGAAACCCAGTACTTC.

The rearrangement joins TRBV15 to TRBJ2-5, with 8 bases matching TRBD2. The V gene's germline CDR1 is LNHNV and CDR2 YYDKDF (reference sequence). V lost 1 base and J lost 5; bases outside the gene matches: 3. The CDR3 has 14 amino acids. CDR3 in amino acids: CATSRGGGGETQYF. Here the CDR3 DNA reads TGTGCCACCAGCAGAGGCGGCGGGGGGGAGACCCAGTACTTC.

This rearrangement joins TRBV7-2 to TRBJ1-2; D gene uncertain. Germline V CDR1 and CDR2: SGHTA, FQGNSA. The CDR3 covers 14 residues. The ends were cut back, 2 bases at V and 2 bases at J, with 9 bases in the middle. The CDR3 sequence: CASSLPQENYGYTF. The CDR3 nucleotides are TGTGCCAGCAGCTTACCCCAGGAGAACTATGGCTACACCTTC.

The chain has TRBV28 and TRBJ1-1; D is perhaps TRBD1 (5 bases). The CDR3 consists of 13 residues. Germline CDR1 MDHEN, CDR2 SYDVKM. V lost 6 bases and J lost 2, with 10 bases in between. CDR3 region: CASSSGVNTEAFF. The CDR3 DNA follows: TGTGCCAGCAGCTCGGGGGTCAACACTGAAGCTTTCTTT.

V and J are TRBV6-5 and TRBJ2-3, with D maybe TRBD1 (5 bases). CDR1 and CDR2 (germline): MNHEY, SVGAGI. V lost 4 bases to trimming and J lost 2 bases, with 7 bases between them. This CDR3 spans 13 amino acids. Here the CDR3 DNA reads TGTGCCAGCAGTTTGGGGCACACAGATACGCAGTATTTT. It codes for CASSLGHTDTQYF.

This rearrangement joins TRBV28 to TRBJ1-1; D is perhaps TRBD1 (5 bases). This CDR3 region has 14 residues. V shed 7 bases and J shed 2 bases, with 14 bases lying between them. Germline V gene lookup returns CDR1 MDHEN and CDR2 SYDVKM. DNA for the CDR3: TGTGCCAGCACCTTGGGGGGTTTAAACACTGAAGCTTTCTTT. Protein product: CASTLGGLNTEAFF.